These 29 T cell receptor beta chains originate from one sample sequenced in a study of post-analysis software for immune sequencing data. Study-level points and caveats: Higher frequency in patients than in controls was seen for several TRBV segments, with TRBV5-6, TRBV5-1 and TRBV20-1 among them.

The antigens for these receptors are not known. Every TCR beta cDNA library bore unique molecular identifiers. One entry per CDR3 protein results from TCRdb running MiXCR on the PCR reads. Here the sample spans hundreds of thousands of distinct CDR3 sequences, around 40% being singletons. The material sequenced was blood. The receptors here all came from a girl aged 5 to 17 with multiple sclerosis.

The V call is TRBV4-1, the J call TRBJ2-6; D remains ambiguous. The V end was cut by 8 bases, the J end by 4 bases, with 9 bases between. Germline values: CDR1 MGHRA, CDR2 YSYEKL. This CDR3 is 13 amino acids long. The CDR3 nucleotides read TGCGCCAGCCAGAGGCAGGGGGCCAACGTCCTGACTTTC. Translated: CASQRQGANVLTF.

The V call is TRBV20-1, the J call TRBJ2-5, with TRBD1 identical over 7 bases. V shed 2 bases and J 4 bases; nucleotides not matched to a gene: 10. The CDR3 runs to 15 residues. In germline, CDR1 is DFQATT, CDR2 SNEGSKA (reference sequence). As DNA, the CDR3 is TGCAGTGCTAGAAATACGGGACAGTTCTCAGAGACCCAGTACTTC. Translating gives CSARNTGQFSETQYF.

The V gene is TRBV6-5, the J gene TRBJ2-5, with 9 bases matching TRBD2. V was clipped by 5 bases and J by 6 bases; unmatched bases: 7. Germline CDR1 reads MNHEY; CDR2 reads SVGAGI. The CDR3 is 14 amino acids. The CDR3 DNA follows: TGTGCCAGCAGTGCGGGACTAGCCGACAAGACCCAGTACTTC. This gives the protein CASSAGLADKTQYF.

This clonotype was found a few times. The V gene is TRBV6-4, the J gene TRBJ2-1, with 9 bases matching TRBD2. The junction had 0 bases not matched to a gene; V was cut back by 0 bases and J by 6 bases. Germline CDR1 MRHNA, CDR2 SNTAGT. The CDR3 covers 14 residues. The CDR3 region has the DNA TGTGCCAGCAGTGACTCTAGCGGGAGCAATGAGCAGTTCTTC. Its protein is CASSDSSGSNEQFF.

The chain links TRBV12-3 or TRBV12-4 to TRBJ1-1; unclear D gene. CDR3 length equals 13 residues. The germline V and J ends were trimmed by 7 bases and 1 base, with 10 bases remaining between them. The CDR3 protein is CASTPGQNTEAFF. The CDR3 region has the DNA TGTGCCAGCACCCCCGGCCAGAACACTGAAGCTTTCTTT.

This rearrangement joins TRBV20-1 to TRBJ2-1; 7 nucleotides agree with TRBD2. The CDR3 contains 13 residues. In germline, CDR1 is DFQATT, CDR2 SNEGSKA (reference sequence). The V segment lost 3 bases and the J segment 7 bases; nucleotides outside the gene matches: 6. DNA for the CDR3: TGCAGTGCTAGGGTCCTAGCGGAGAATGAGCAGTTCTTC. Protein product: CSARVLAENEQFF.

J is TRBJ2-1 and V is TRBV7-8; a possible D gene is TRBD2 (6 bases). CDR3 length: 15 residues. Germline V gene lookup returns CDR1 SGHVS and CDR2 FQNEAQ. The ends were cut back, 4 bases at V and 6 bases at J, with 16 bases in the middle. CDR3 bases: TGTGCCAGCAGCTCCCGGGACCCCGGGGGCAATGAGCAGTTCTTC. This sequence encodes CASSSRDPGGNEQFF.

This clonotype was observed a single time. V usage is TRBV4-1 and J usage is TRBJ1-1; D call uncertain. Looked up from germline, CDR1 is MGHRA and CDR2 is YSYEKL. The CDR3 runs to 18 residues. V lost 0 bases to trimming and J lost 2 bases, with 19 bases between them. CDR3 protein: CASSQELGYSSRNTEAFF. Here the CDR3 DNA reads TGCGCCAGCAGCCAAGAGTTGGGGTACTCATCCCGCAACACTGAAGCTTTCTTT.

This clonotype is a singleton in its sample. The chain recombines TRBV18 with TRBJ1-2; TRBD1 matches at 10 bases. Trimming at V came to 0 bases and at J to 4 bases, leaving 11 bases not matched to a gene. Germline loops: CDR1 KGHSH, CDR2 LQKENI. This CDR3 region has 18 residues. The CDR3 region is CASSPPGRQGARFYGYTF. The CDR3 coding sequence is TGTGCCAGCTCACCACCGGGACGACAGGGGGCTCGTTTCTATGGCTACACCTTC.

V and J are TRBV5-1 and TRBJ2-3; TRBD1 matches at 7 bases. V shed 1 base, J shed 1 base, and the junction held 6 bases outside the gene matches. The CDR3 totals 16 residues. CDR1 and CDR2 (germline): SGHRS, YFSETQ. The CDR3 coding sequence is TGCGCCAGCAGCTTGTCGAGGGGGCTTCGCACAGATACGCAGTATTTT. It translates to CASSLSRGLRTDTQYF.

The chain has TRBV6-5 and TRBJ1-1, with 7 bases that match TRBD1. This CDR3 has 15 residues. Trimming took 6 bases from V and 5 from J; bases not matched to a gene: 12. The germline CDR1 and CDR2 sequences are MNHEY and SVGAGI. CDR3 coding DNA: TGTGCCAGCAGCCGTTACTTCGGGACAGTGACTGAAGCTTTCTTT. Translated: CASSRYFGTVTEAFF.

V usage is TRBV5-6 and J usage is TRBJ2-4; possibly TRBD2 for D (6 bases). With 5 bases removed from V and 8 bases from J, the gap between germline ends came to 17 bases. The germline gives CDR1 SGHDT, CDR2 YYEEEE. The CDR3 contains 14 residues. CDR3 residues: CASRRTWTGDIQYF. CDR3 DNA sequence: TGTGCCAGCAGGCGGACATGGACGGGGGACATTCAGTACTTC.

The CDR3 nucleotides read TGTGCCAGCAGTCCTTCCTCGGGGGCTGAAGGCTACACCTTC. It translates to CASSPSSGAEGYTF. The rearrangement links TRBV12-3 or TRBV12-4 to TRBJ1-2; tentatively, D is TRBD1 (6 bases). With 5 bases removed from V and 8 bases from J, the gap between germline ends came to 18 bases. The CDR3 contains 14 residues.

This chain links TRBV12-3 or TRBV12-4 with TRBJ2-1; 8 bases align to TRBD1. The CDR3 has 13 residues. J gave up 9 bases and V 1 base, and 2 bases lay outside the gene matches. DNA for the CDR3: TGTGCCAGCAGTTTAGGGGGGACAGGTGAGCAGTTCTTC. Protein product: CASSLGGTGEQFF.

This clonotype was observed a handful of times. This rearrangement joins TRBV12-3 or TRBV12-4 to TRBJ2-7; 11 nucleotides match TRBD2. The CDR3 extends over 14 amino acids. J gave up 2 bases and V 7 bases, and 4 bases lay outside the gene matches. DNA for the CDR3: TGTGCCAGCACACTAGCGGGAGCCCCCTACGAGCAGTACTTC. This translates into CASTLAGAPYEQYF.

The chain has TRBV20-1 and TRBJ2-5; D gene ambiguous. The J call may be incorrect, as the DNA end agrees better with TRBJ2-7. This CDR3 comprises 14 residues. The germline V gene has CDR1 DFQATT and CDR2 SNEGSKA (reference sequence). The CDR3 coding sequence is TGCAGTGCTAGTAGTTTGTTAGGCTCCTACGAGCAGTACTTC. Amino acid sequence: CSASSLLGSYEQYF.

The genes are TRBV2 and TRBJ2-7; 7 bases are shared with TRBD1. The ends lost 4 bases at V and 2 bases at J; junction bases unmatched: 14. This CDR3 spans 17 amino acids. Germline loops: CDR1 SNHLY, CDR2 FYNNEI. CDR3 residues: CASSGLSERQGPYEQYF. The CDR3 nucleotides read TGTGCCAGCAGTGGTTTGAGCGAGAGACAGGGTCCCTACGAGCAGTACTTC.

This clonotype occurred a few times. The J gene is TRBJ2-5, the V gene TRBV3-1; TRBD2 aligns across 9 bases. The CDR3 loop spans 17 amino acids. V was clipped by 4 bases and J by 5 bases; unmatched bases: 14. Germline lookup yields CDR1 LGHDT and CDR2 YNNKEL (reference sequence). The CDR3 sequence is CASSPDWAGGRMETQYF. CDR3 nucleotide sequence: TGTGCCAGCAGCCCCGACTGGGCGGGAGGGCGTATGGAGACCCAGTACTTC.

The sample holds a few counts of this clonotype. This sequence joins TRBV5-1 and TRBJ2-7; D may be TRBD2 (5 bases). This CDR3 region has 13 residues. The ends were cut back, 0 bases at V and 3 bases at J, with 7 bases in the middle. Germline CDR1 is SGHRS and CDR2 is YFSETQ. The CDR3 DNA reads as TGCGCCAGCAGCTTGGCGGGGTACTACGAGCAGTACTTC. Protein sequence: CASSLAGYYEQYF.

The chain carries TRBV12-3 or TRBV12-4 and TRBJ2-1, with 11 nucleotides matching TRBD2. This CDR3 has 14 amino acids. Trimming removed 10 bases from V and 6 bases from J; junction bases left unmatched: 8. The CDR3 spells CANELAGAFNEQFF. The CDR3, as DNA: TGTGCCAACGAACTAGCGGGAGCCTTCAATGAGCAGTTCTTC.

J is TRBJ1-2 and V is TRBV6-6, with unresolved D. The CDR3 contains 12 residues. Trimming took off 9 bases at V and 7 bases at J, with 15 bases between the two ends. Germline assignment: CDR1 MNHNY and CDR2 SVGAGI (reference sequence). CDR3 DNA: TGTGCCAGTTACAGTGCTTTGGCTGGCTACACCTTC. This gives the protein CASYSALAGYTF.

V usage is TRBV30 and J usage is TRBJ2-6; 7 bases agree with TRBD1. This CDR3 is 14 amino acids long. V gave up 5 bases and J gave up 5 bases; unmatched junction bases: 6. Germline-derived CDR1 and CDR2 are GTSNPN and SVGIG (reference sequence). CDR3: CAWGRQGWANVLTF. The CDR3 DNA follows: TGTGCCTGGGGTCGACAGGGATGGGCCAACGTCCTGACTTTC.

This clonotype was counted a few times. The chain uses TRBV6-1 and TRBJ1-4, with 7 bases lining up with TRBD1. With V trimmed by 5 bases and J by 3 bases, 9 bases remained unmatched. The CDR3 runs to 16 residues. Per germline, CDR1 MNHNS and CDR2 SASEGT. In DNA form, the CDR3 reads TGTGCCAGCAGTAACACGGGACAGCCTTCTAATGAAAAACTGTTTTTT. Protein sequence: CASSNTGQPSNEKLFF.

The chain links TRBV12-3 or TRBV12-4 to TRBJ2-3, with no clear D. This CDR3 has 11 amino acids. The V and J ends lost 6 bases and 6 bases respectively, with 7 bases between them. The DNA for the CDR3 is TGTGCCAGCAGGGAGAGGGATACGCAGTATTTT. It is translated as CASRERDTQYF.

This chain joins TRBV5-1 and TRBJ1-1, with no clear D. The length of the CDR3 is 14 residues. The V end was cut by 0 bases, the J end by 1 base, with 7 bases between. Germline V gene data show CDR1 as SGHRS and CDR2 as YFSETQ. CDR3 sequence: CASSLASQNTEAFF. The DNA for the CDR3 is TGCGCCAGCAGCTTGGCCAGTCAGAACACTGAAGCTTTCTTT.

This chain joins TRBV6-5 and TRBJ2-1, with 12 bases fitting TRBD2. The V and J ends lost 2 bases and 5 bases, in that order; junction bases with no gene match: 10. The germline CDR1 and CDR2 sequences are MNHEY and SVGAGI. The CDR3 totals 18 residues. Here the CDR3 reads CASSYIRLAGAGDNEQFF. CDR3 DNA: TGTGCCAGCAGTTACATACGACTAGCGGGAGCGGGGGACAATGAGCAGTTCTTC.

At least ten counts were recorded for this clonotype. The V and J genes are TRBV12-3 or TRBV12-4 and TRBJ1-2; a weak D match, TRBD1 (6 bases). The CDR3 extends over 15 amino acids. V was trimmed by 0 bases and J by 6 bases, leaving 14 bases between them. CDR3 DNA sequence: TGTGCCAGCAGTTTAGCGCATCGCAGGGGAGATGGCTACACCTTC. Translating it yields CASSLAHRRGDGYTF.

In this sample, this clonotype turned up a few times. The CDR3 nucleotides are TGTGCCAGCAGTCATGATACAGGGCTAGACGAGCAGTACTTC. As protein: CASSHDTGLDEQYF. The rearrangement joins TRBV12-3 or TRBV12-4 to TRBJ2-7, with a weak D call TRBD1 (6 bases). V lost 5 bases and J lost 5, with 16 bases in between. The CDR3 length is 14 residues.

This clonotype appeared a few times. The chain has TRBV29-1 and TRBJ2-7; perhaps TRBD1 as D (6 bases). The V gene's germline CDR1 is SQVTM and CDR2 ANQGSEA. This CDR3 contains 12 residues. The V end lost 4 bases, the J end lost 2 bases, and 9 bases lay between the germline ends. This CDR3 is CSVGTDAYEQYF. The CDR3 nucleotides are TGCAGCGTTGGGACAGATGCCTACGAGCAGTACTTC.